This T cell receptor (beta chain) is drawn from a study of blood T cell repertoires in COVID-19. Study as a whole: PBMCs, B-cell-depleted T cells, or T cells were the source of the cDNA or gDNA that made up the material.

As processed by the authors: Using reference gene primer amplification, nucleated cell counts were estimated. Data came from immunoSEQ multiplex PCR; TCRdb stores just in-frame clones and leaves some out. V and J calls and clone size are given by that table; D and trimming were obtained from the DNA. The repertoire holds about 70,000 clones, with 80% to 85% as singletons. Trimming removed 2 bases from V and 1 base from J, with 15 bases in between. Germline CDR1 is SGHTA and CDR2 is FQGNSA. CDR3 length: 16 amino acids. This chain joins TRBV7-2 and TRBJ2-7, with D possibly TRBD1 on 5 matching bases. Sequenced input: peripheral blood. The source of this sequence is a woman of 80 years or more with acute or convalescent COVID-19. The DNA of the CDR3 is TGTGCCAGCAGCTTAAGGACGTTTCAGGGTTCCTACGAGCAGTACTTC. Translation: CASSLRTFQGSYEQYF. Complete variable domain (other parts from reference TRBV7-2 and TRBJ2-7): GAGVSQSPSNKVTEKGKDVELRCDPISGHTALYWYRQSLGQGLEFLIYFQGNSAPDKSGLPSDRFSAERTGGSVSTLTIQRTQQEDSAVYLCASSLRTFQGSYEQYFGPGTRLTVT.